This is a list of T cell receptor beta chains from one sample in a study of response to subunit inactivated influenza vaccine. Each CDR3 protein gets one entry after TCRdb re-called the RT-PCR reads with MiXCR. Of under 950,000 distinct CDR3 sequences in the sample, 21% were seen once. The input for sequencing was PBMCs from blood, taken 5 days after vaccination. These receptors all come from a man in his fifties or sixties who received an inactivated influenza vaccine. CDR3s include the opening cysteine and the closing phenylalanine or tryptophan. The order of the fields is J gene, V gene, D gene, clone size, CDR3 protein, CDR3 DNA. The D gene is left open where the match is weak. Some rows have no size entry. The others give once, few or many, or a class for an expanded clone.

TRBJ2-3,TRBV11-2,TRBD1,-,CASSSDRDGDTQYF,TGTGCCAGCAGCTCGGACAGGGACGGAGATACGCAGTATTTT
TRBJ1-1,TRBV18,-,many,CASSPTRNTEAFF,TGTGCCAGCTCACCAACCCGAAACACTGAAGCTTTCTTT
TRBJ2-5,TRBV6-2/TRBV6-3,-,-,CASSYSGVETQYF,TGTGCCAGCAGTTACTCGGGAGTAGAGACCCAGTACTTC
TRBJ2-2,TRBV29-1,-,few,CSVNRGLTGELFF,TGCAGCGTGAACAGGGGACTCACCGGGGAGCTGTTTTTT
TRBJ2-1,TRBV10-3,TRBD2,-,CATTGQAGISYNEQFF,TGTGCCACCACCGGCCAAGCGGGAATCTCCTACAATGAGCAGTTCTTC
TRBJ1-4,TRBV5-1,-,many,CASSLEPDGRNEKLFF,TGCGCCAGCAGCTTGGAACCGGACGGACGTAATGAAAAACTGTTTTTT
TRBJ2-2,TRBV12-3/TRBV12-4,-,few,CASSLASQGAGELFF,TGTGCCAGCAGTTTAGCTTCGCAGGGAGCTGGGGAGCTGTTTTTT
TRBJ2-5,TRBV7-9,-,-,CASSLAVGAPIEETQYF,TGTGCCAGCAGCTTAGCTGTGGGTGCGCCGATTGAGGAGACCCAGTACTTC
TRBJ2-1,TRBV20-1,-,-,CSAGRPSYNEQFF,TGCAGTGCAGGGAGACCCTCCTACAATGAGCAGTTCTTC
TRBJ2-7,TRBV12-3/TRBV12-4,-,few,CASRRPNSGEQYF,TGTGCCAGCAGGCGTCCCAACTCGGGGGAGCAGTACTTC
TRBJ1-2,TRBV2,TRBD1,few,CASSKQGNYGYTF,TGTGCCAGCAGCAAACAGGGGAACTATGGCTACACCTTC
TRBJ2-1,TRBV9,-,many,CASSVGGSSYPEQFF,TGTGCCAGCAGCGTAGGTGGGAGCTCCTATCCCGAGCAGTTCTTC
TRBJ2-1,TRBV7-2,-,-,CASSFAGFYNEQFF,TGTGCCAGCAGCTTTGCGGGTTTCTACAATGAGCAGTTCTTC
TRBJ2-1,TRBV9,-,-,CASSPHGGDSEQFF,TGTGCCAGCAGTCCCCATGGGGGGGACAGCGAGCAGTTCTTC
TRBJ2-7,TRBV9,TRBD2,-,CASSPETSGLLEQYF,TGTGCCAGCAGCCCCGAGACTAGCGGCCTCCTCGAGCAGTACTTC
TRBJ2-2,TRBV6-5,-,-,CASSYSIGVELFF,TGTGCCAGCAGTTACTCGATAGGTGTGGAGCTGTTTTTT
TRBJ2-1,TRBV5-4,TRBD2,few,CASSLTGTSGNNEQFF,TGTGCCAGCAGCCTAACCGGGACTAGCGGAAACAATGAGCAGTTCTTC
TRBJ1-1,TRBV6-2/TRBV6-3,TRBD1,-,CASNVQGPNTEAFF,TGTGCCAGCAACGTACAGGGGCCAAACACTGAAGCTTTCTTT
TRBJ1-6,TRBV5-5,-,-,CASSLVGGNSPLHF,TGTGCCAGCAGCTTGGTGGGGGGGAATTCACCCCTCCACTTT
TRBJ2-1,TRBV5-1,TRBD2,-,CASRPTSDTHNEQFF,TGCGCCAGCAGGCCGACTAGCGATACACACAATGAGCAGTTCTTC
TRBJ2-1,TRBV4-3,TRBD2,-,CASSQEGVAGGVYNEQFF,TGCGCCAGCAGCCAAGAGGGAGTAGCGGGAGGGGTATACAATGAGCAGTTCTTC
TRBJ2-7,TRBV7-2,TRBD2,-,CASSPRNPSGGYEQYF,TGTGCCAGCAGCCCTCGGAATCCTAGCGGGGGCTACGAGCAGTACTTC
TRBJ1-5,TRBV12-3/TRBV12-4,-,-,CASSELSINQPQHF,TGTGCCAGCAGTGAGCTTAGCATCAATCAGCCCCAGCATTTT
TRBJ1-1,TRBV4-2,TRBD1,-,CASSPGTGGAETAFF,TGTGCCAGCAGCCCCGGGACAGGGGGCGCGGAGACGGCTTTCTTT
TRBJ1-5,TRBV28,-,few,CASGTFLTRSNQPQHF,TGTGCCAGCGGGACATTCCTAACCCGAAGCAATCAGCCCCAGCATTTT
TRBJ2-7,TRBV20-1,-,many,CSAKLGREQYF,TGCAGTGCTAAATTAGGGCGAGAGCAGTACTTC
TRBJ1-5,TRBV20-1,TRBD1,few,CSARNDRDNQPQHF,TGCAGTGCTAGGAACGACAGGGATAATCAGCCCCAGCATTTT
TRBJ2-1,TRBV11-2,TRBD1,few,CASSSLAGGSEQFF,TGTGCCAGCAGCTCCCTAGCAGGGGGTAGTGAGCAGTTCTTC
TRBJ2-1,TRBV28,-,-,CASSKLKAQFF,TGTGCCAGCAGCAAGTTAAAGGCGCAGTTCTTC
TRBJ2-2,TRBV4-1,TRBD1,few,CASSQATGTTGELFF,TGCGCCAGCAGCCAAGCGACAGGGACCACCGGGGAGCTGTTTTTT
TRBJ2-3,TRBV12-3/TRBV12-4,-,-,CASRLGLPTDTQYF,TGTGCCAGCAGATTGGGACTTCCCACAGATACGCAGTATTTT